These 20 T cell receptor beta chains were all obtained from the same sample, sequenced in a study of human CD8 memory T cell subsets. Scientists made TCR beta libraries using UMI-labeled 5' RACE. TCRdb reprocessed the 5' RACE reads and stores each CDR3 protein as one record, lacking DNA. The ten top clones account for 15%, within a sample of 8,300 or so distinct CDR3 sequences. The authors defined TPEX cells as CCR7+ PD-1+ TIGIT+ early memory CD8+ T cells carrying exhausted-like traits. The sample was CD8+ T cells from PBMCs. These receptors were collected from a human donor in good health.

This clonotype registers medium-sized by frequency. The J gene is TRBJ2-7, the V gene TRBV12-3 or TRBV12-4. The CDR3 extends over 14 amino acids. CDR3 in amino acids: CASSFAGPTYEQYF.

This clonotype registers medium-sized by frequency. The chain couples TRBV6-6 to TRBJ2-7; lacking DNA, the TRBD2 call made by TCRdb goes unchecked. The CDR3 extends over 17 amino acids. Per germline, CDR1 MNHNY and CDR2 SVGAGI (reference sequence). CDR3: CASSPGLAGGPGYEQYF.

This CDR3 reads CASTRGTTGELFF. This chain connects TRBV6-2 or TRBV6-3 to TRBJ2-2; the TCRdb D gene call, TRBD1, has no DNA to confirm it. The CDR3 covers 13 residues. Germline-derived CDR1 and CDR2 are MNHEY and SVGEGT.

The chain has TRBV7-9 and TRBJ1-2; TCRdb lists TRBD1, though no DNA is available to test this call. This CDR3 has 16 amino acids. Germline CDR1 reads SEHNR; CDR2 reads FQNEAQ (reference sequence). The CDR3 protein is CASSSGQGNLYYGYTF.

This clonotype shows up as medium-sized by frequency. J is TRBJ1-5 and V is TRBV23-1; as DNA is missing, the TRBD1 call by TCRdb cannot be tested. TRBV23-1 falls under the ORF class, with uncertain function. The CDR3 extends over 19 amino acids. CDR3 region: CASSQGIKGANYSNQPQHF.

The rearrangement uses TRBV27 and TRBJ2-1. Germline lookup yields CDR1 MNHEY and CDR2 SMNVEV (reference sequence). The CDR3 length is 12 residues. CDR3 protein: CASSLNHNEQFF.

This clonotype is medium-sized (0.01 to 0.1%) by frequency. This chain uses TRBV28 with TRBJ2-3. Germline values: CDR1 MDHEN, CDR2 SYDVKM. The CDR3 spans 13 residues. CDR3 region: CASSALTGDTQYF.

The chain joins TRBV20-1 to TRBJ2-7; TCRdb names TRBD1, which stays unverified in the absence of DNA. The CDR3 runs to 14 residues. CDR1 is DFQATT, CDR2 SNEGSKA, per germline (reference sequence). The CDR3 reads CSARDGTGSYEQYF.

The chain combines TRBV28 with TRBJ1-2; there is no DNA to check the TCRdb D call of TRBD1. CDR3 length equals 14 residues. The germline gives CDR1 MDHEN, CDR2 SYDVKM. The CDR3 loop is CASSPFQGAVGYTF.

Measured by frequency, this clonotype is medium-sized. The rearrangement links TRBV12-3 or TRBV12-4 to TRBJ2-1; the TRBD1 assignment by TCRdb is unverifiable without DNA. CDR3 length equals 14 residues. The CDR3 sequence: CASSSGPPRNEQFF.

The chain uses TRBV20-1 and TRBJ2-1; checking the TCRdb D call of TRBD1 is not possible without DNA. The germline gives CDR1 DFQATT, CDR2 SNEGSKA (reference sequence). The CDR3 has 16 residues. CDR3 residues: CSARERNSAHYDEQFF.

The chain links TRBV12-3 or TRBV12-4 to TRBJ2-3. CDR3 length: 11 residues. The CDR3 protein is CASSPSDTQYF.

This chain connects TRBV4-1 to TRBJ2-3; TCRdb gives TRBD2 as the D gene, but with no DNA this cannot be confirmed. This CDR3 region has 16 residues. Germline values: CDR1 MGHRA, CDR2 YSYEKL. The CDR3 sequence: CASSLTSGEITDTQYF.

The rearrangement links TRBV19 to TRBJ2-5; TCRdb names TRBD2, which stays unverified in the absence of DNA. Germline V CDR1 and CDR2: LNHDA, SQIVND (reference sequence). CDR3 length equals 16 residues. This CDR3 reads CASRSSSGGAPETQYF.

The genes are TRBV28 and TRBJ2-3; without DNA, the TCRdb call of TRBD2 cannot be checked. The CDR3 runs to 17 residues. Germline assignment: CDR1 MDHEN and CDR2 SYDVKM. CDR3 loop: CASSPPTTSGSTDTQYF.

V is TRBV7-9 and J is TRBJ1-6; the D call of TRBD1 rests on TCRdb alone, since no DNA is present to check it. CDR3 size: 14 residues. Germline V lookup: CDR1 SEHNR, CDR2 FQNEAQ (reference sequence). The CDR3 is CASRPRSGDSPLHF.

The rearrangement joins TRBV30 to TRBJ1-2. Germline CDR1 GTSNPN, CDR2 SVGIG (reference sequence). The CDR3 runs to 13 residues. Here the CDR3 reads CAWNEGAGLENTF. Looking up the rest from reference TRBV30 and TRBJ1-2 gives the full variable domain: SQTIHQWPATLVQPVGSPLSLECTVEGTSNPNLYWYRQAAGRGLQLLFYSVGIGQISSEVPQNLSASRPQDRQFILSSKKLLLSDSGFYLCAWNEGAGLENTFGSGTRLTVV.

The genes are TRBV7-9 and TRBJ1-4; the TCRdb call, TRBD1, lacks DNA for checking. CDR3 length equals 19 residues. The germline gives CDR1 SEHNR, CDR2 FQNEAQ (reference sequence). The CDR3 spells CASSPILQGKDSYNEKLFF. Combining the CDR3 with reference TRBV7-9 and TRBJ1-4 gives the whole variable domain DTGVSQNPRHKITKRGQNVTFRCDPISEHNRLYWYRQTLGQGPEFLTYFQNEAQLEKSRLLSDRFSAERPKGSFSTLEIQRTEQGDSAMYLCASSPILQGKDSYNEKLFFGSGTQLSVL.

This clonotype is identified as medium-sized (0.01 to 0.1%) from frequency. The genes are TRBV29-1 and TRBJ1-2; no DNA is available, so the TRBD1 call from TCRdb remains unchecked. This CDR3 region has 15 residues. Looked up from germline, CDR1 is SQVTM and CDR2 is ANQGSEA. The CDR3 loop is CSVEGRGGRRLGYTF. The whole variable domain, remainder taken from reference TRBV29-1 and TRBJ1-2, is SAVISQKPSRDICQRGTSLTIQCQVDSQVTMMFWYRQQPGQSLTLIATANQGSEATYESGFVIDKFPISRPNLTFSTLTVSNMSPEDSSIYLCSVEGRGGRRLGYTFGSGTRLTVV.

This clonotype is classed as medium-sized by frequency. J is TRBJ1-2 and V is TRBV7-6; no DNA is available, so the TRBD1 call from TCRdb remains unchecked. Germline V CDR1 and CDR2: SGHVS, FNYEAQ. This CDR3 is built from 14 residues. CDR3 protein: CASSGPGQIYGYTF.